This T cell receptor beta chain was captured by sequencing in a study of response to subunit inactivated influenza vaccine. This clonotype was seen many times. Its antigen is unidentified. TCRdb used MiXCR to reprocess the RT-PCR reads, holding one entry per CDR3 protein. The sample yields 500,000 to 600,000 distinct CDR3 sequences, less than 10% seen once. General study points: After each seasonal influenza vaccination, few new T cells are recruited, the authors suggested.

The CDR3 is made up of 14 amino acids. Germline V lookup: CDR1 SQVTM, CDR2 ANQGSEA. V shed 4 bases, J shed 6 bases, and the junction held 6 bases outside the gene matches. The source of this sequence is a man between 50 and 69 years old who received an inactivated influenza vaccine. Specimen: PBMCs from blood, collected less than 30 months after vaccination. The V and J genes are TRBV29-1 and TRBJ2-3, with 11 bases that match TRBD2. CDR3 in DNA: TGCAGCGTTGCAGGGACTAGCGGAGGGGATACGCAGTATTTT. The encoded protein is CSVAGTSGGDTQYF.